The 29 T cell receptor beta chains reported below all come from one sample, sequenced in a study of early T cells in non-severe SARS-CoV-2 infection. From the 5' RACE reads, TCRdb called clonotypes with MiXCR, one entry per CDR3 protein. Of some 58,000 distinct CDR3 sequences listed, around 14% are singletons. Input material: whole blood. These receptor sequences come from an adult who was a healthcare worker with PCR-confirmed SARS-CoV-2 infection or an uninfected control (not recorded which).

Ten or more counts support this clonotype. The rearrangement uses TRBV30 and TRBJ1-5; 8 bases map to TRBD1. The V and J ends lost 5 bases and 8 bases, in that order; junction bases with no gene match: 5. This CDR3 spans 12 amino acids. Germline-derived CDR1 and CDR2 are GTSNPN and SVGIG (reference sequence). The CDR3 protein is CAWGDRTKPQHF. The CDR3 nucleotides read TGTGCCTGGGGGGACAGGACAAAGCCCCAGCATTTT. The whole variable domain, filled in from reference TRBV30 and TRBJ1-5, reads SQTIHQWPATLVQPVGSPLSLECTVEGTSNPNLYWYRQAAGRGLQLLFYSVGIGQISSEVPQNLSASRPQDRQFILSSKKLLLSDSGFYLCAWGDRTKPQHFGDGTRLSIL.

The rearrangement joins TRBV7-9 to TRBJ2-3; 9 nucleotides line up with TRBD2. Germline assignment: CDR1 SEHNR and CDR2 FQNEAQ (reference sequence). There are 16 residues in the CDR3. J was trimmed by 2 bases and V by 5 bases; bases with no gene match: 8. CDR3 protein: CASSARLAGSTDTQYF. The CDR3 DNA follows: TGTGCCAGCAGCGCCCGGCTAGCGGGGTCCACAGATACGCAGTATTTT.

In this sample, this clonotype turned up a few times. The chain is built from TRBV6-2 or TRBV6-3 and TRBJ1-2, with D tentatively TRBD1 (6 bases). Germline-derived CDR1 and CDR2 are MNHEY and SVGEGT. CDR3 length: 14 amino acids. V was cut by 3 bases and J by 4 bases, with 12 bases left in between. CDR3 in amino acids: CASSYWGRGYGYTF. The CDR3 bases are TGTGCCAGCAGTTATTGGGGGCGCGGCTATGGCTACACCTTC.

This clonotype came up many times. The J gene is TRBJ2-5, the V gene TRBV20-1; 8 nucleotides match TRBD2. CDR1 and CDR2 from the germline V gene are DFQATT and SNEGSKA (reference sequence). V shed 6 bases and J 1 base; nucleotides not matched to a gene: 7. This CDR3 is 14 amino acids long. The CDR3 sequence is CSAFAGGAQETQYF. DNA for the CDR3: TGCAGTGCCTTCGCGGGGGGCGCCCAAGAGACCCAGTACTTC.

This clonotype appeared many times. This chain links TRBV3-1 with TRBJ2-3; 8 bases are shared with TRBD2. V dropped 1 base and J dropped 1; count of bases not matched to a gene: 1. Germline assignment: CDR1 LGHDT and CDR2 YNNKEL (reference sequence). The CDR3 runs to 15 residues. The CDR3 DNA sequence: TGTGCCAGCAGCCAAGGCGGGGGGCGCACAGATACGCAGTATTTT. Protein: CASSQGGGRTDTQYF.

This clonotype was seen more than once but under ten times. The gene calls are TRBV12-3 or TRBV12-4 and TRBJ2-5, with D perhaps TRBD1 (6 bases). The V end was cut by 4 bases, the J end by 4 bases, with 13 bases between. This CDR3 is built from 14 residues. The CDR3 nucleotides read TGTGCCAGCAGTTATGGGGGCTTTGGAGAGACCCAGTACTTC. Protein product: CASSYGGFGETQYF.

This clonotype appeared many times. The rearrangement uses TRBV7-6 and TRBJ2-1; 11 bases agree with TRBD2. Germline V lookup: CDR1 SGHVS, CDR2 FNYEAQ. CDR3 length equals 16 residues. J was trimmed by 5 bases and V by 4 bases; bases with no gene match: 7. This CDR3 is CASSSPGLAGHNEQFF. The DNA of the CDR3 is TGTGCCAGCAGCTCCCCCGGACTAGCGGGCCACAATGAGCAGTTCTTC.

Written as DNA, the CDR3 is TGCGCCAGCAGCCAAGATCCCTTGGGTAAGAATGAGCAGTTCTTC. Amino acid sequence: CASSQDPLGKNEQFF. This chain uses TRBV4-1 with TRBJ2-1, with D unclear. The CDR3 length is 15 residues. The V and J ends lost 0 bases and 7 bases respectively, with 13 bases between them. CDR1 and CDR2 from the germline V gene are MGHRA and YSYEKL.

This chain links TRBV4-1 with TRBJ1-5; the match to TRBD1 covers 10 bases. The V gene end was trimmed by 4 bases and the J gene end by 7 bases; junction bases not matched to a gene: 7. The CDR3 has 15 residues. Per the germline V gene, CDR1 is MGHRA and CDR2 is YSYEKL. The CDR3 DNA follows: TGCGCCAGCAGCCGGGACAGGGGAGAATACCAGCCCCAGCATTTT. This codes for CASSRDRGEYQPQHF.

The chain joins TRBV7-9 to TRBJ1-4; the D gene is possibly TRBD1 (6 bases). CDR1 is SEHNR, CDR2 FQNEAQ, per germline (reference sequence). There are 12 residues in the CDR3. V was clipped by 5 bases and J by 5 bases, with 6 bases between them. CDR3 DNA: TGTGCCAGCAGCAGGGGGAATGAAAAACTGTTTTTT. Its protein product is CASSRGNEKLFF.

The chain uses TRBV20-1 and TRBJ1-1; D remains ambiguous. V lost 3 bases and J 0 bases, leaving 11 bases between the germline ends. CDR1 DFQATT and CDR2 SNEGSKA come from the germline V gene (reference sequence). This CDR3 is built from 14 residues. The CDR3 loop is CSARTRLLNTEAFF. The CDR3 DNA sequence: TGCAGTGCTAGGACCAGATTATTGAACACTGAAGCTTTCTTT.

This clonotype was seen many times. The chain's CDR3 is CASSWRGTTGELFF. CDR3 nucleotide sequence: TGTGCCAGCTCCTGGCGGGGAACTACCGGGGAGCTGTTTTTT. The chain has TRBV7-9 and TRBJ2-2, with D possibly TRBD2 on 6 matching bases. The V end lost 8 bases, the J end lost 5 bases, and 15 bases lay between the germline ends. Germline assignment: CDR1 SEHNR and CDR2 FQNEAQ (reference sequence). The CDR3 runs 14 residues.

V is TRBV3-1 and J is TRBJ1-2; TRBD1 might be the D (6 bases). The germline gives CDR1 LGHDT, CDR2 YNNKEL (reference sequence). The V end was cut by 1 base, the J end by 7 bases, with 13 bases between. This CDR3 contains 14 residues. Here the CDR3 reads CASSQVRGRAGYTF. CDR3 DNA sequence: TGTGCCAGCAGCCAAGTACGGGGGCGGGCTGGCTACACCTTC.

This clonotype was seen at least ten times. The rearrangement joins TRBV5-4 to TRBJ1-1; D is uncertain. The germline CDR1 and CDR2 sequences are SGHNT and YYREEE (reference sequence). CDR3 length equals 14 residues. Trimming pared 4 bases from V and 4 bases from J, leaving 14 bases between. The CDR3 spells CASSPDPLGTEAFF. The CDR3 DNA is TGTGCCAGCAGCCCCGACCCCCTGGGCACTGAAGCTTTCTTT. Full variable domain (missing parts from reference TRBV5-4 and TRBJ1-1): ETGVTQSPTHLIKTRGQQVTLRCSSQSGHNTVSWYQQALGQGPQFIFQYYREEENGRGNFPPRFSGLQFPNYSSELNVNALELDDSALYLCASSPDPLGTEAFFGQGTRLTVV.

This chain links TRBV29-1 with TRBJ2-3; a possible D gene is TRBD1 (5 bases). The CDR3 is made up of 15 amino acids. Germline V gene data show CDR1 as SQVTM and CDR2 as ANQGSEA. Trimming took 4 bases from V and 0 from J, leaving 14 bases between them. CDR3 DNA sequence: TGCAGCGTTGGGGTGGGGCAAGCTAGCACAGATACGCAGTATTTT. Protein sequence: CSVGVGQASTDTQYF.

This clonotype was observed many times. The chain has TRBV20-1 and TRBJ1-2; unclear D gene. Germline CDR1 and CDR2: DFQATT and SNEGSKA (reference sequence). V lost 0 bases to trimming and J lost 4 bases, with 12 bases between them. CDR3 length: 14 residues. The CDR3 region is CSARDDNGLYGYTF. The CDR3 region has the DNA TGCAGTGCTAGAGATGACAATGGCCTCTATGGCTACACCTTC.

This clonotype was detected a few times. The V gene is TRBV5-1, the J gene TRBJ1-1; 8 bases are a match to TRBD1. The J segment lost 6 bases and the V segment lost 4 bases, leaving 11 bases of the junction unmatched. Germline CDR1 and CDR2: SGHRS and YFSETQ. The CDR3 has 15 residues. The CDR3 spells CASSPNPGRGPEAFF. Here the CDR3 DNA reads TGCGCCAGCAGCCCGAATCCTGGCAGGGGGCCTGAAGCTTTCTTT.

The chain carries TRBV9 and TRBJ2-3; D unresolved. V was pared by 3 bases and J by 2 bases, with 4 bases between. This CDR3 comprises 12 residues. Looked up from germline, CDR1 is SGDLS and CDR2 is YYNGEE. The CDR3 protein is CASSGYTDTQYF. CDR3 bases: TGTGCCAGCAGCGGGTACACAGATACGCAGTATTTT.

CDR3 DNA sequence: TGTGCCAGCAGCCAGGACAGGGGGCCCTACGAGCAGTACTTC. This translates into CASSQDRGPYEQYF. This sequence joins TRBV6-5 and TRBJ2-7, with 11 bases matching TRBD1. This CDR3 spans 14 amino acids. V shed 6 bases, J shed 2 bases, and the junction held 3 bases outside the gene matches. In germline, CDR1 is MNHEY, CDR2 SVGAGI.

The chain combines TRBV7-2 with TRBJ2-1; D is possibly TRBD2 (5 bases). V lost 5 bases, J lost 7 bases, and 18 bases lay in between. The length of the CDR3 is 15 residues. Germline V gene data show CDR1 as SGHTA and CDR2 as FQGNSA. CDR3 residues: CASSPLLEVANEQFF. CDR3 nucleotide sequence: TGTGCCAGCAGCCCTCTATTGGAGGTAGCGAATGAGCAGTTCTTC.

This clonotype was counted only a few times. The chain uses TRBV27 and TRBJ2-7; D unresolved. In germline, CDR1 is MNHEY, CDR2 SMNVEV (reference sequence). V shed 6 bases and J shed 0 bases, with 15 bases lying between them. CDR3 length equals 15 residues. CDR3 loop: CASRYDMRSSYEQYF. Here the CDR3 DNA reads TGTGCCAGCAGATATGACATGCGGAGCTCCTACGAGCAGTACTTC.

The V and J genes are TRBV19 and TRBJ1-5; unclear D gene. V gave up 3 bases and J gave up 3 bases, with 9 bases separating them. CDR3 length: 14 amino acids. The germline V gene encodes CDR1 LNHDA and CDR2 SQIVND (reference sequence). This CDR3 reads CASSIGQLNQPQHF. Here the CDR3 DNA reads TGTGCCAGTAGTATCGGGCAGCTCAATCAGCCCCAGCATTTT.

CDR3 residues: CASSLVRESYTF. CDR3 DNA sequence: TGTGCCAGCAGCTTAGTCAGGGAAAGCTACACCTTC. The V call is TRBV7-2, the J call TRBJ1-2; D is perhaps TRBD1 (5 bases). CDR1 and CDR2 from the germline V gene are SGHTA and FQGNSA. The CDR3 has 12 residues. V was shortened by 1 base and J by 9 bases, with 9 bases between the two germline ends.

The table lists this clonotype with many counts. This sequence joins TRBV12-3 or TRBV12-4 and TRBJ2-3; D not resolved. This CDR3 contains 13 residues. The ends were cut back, 6 bases at V and 2 bases at J, with 9 bases in the middle. The chain's CDR3 is CASRLGPTDTQYF. CDR3 in DNA: TGTGCCAGCAGACTTGGACCCACAGATACGCAGTATTTT.

This chain links TRBV29-1 with TRBJ2-3; D might be TRBD1 (6 bases). Germline loops: CDR1 SQVTM, CDR2 ANQGSEA. V was shortened by 6 bases and J by 3 bases, with 16 bases between the two germline ends. This CDR3 is 14 amino acids long. CDR3 in amino acids: CSVGAGHRTDTQYF. In nucleotides, the CDR3 is TGCAGCGTGGGGGCAGGACACCGAACAGATACGCAGTATTTT.

This clonotype was counted between two and nine times. This chain uses TRBV5-6 with TRBJ2-7, with D tentatively TRBD2 (5 bases). Trimming left V 4 bases short and J 9 bases short, with 14 bases between. This CDR3 has 12 residues. CDR1 and CDR2 from the germline V gene are SGHDT and YYEEEE. The CDR3 reads CASSPRGGGQYF. In nucleotides, the CDR3 is TGTGCCAGCAGCCCACGAGGTGGAGGGCAGTACTTC.

This clonotype was seen ten or more times. V usage is TRBV7-6 and J usage is TRBJ1-5, with TRBD1 identical over 9 bases. The CDR3 spans 15 residues. Germline CDR1 SGHVS, CDR2 FNYEAQ. With V trimmed by 1 base and J by 3 bases, 1 base remained unmatched. CDR3 in DNA: TGTGCCAGCAGCTTAGGGACAGGGGACAATCAGCCCCAGCATTTT. Protein: CASSLGTGDNQPQHF.

V usage is TRBV20-1 and J usage is TRBJ2-7; possibly TRBD2 for D (5 bases). Per germline, CDR1 DFQATT and CDR2 SNEGSKA (reference sequence). The CDR3 length is 14 residues. The V end was cut by 6 bases, the J end by 3 bases, with 18 bases between. The CDR3 loop is CSARNSLGGYEQYF. CDR3 DNA sequence: TGCAGTGCGAGAAATTCACTAGGCGGCTACGAGCAGTACTTC.

This clonotype was seen at least ten times. The chain has TRBV5-1 and TRBJ2-7, with D uncertain. This CDR3 spans 14 amino acids. Germline V gene data show CDR1 as SGHRS and CDR2 as YFSETQ. V was trimmed by 5 bases and J by 4 bases, leaving 16 bases between them. The CDR3, as DNA: TGCGCCAGCAGTGAAAGTACACCGAATTACGAGCAGTACTTC. Translated: CASSESTPNYEQYF.